This T cell receptor beta chain was identified during a study of cytomegalovirus exposure and HLA in healthy donors. PCR used 60 Vbeta primers and 13 Jbeta primers. Profiling relied on immunoSEQ multiplex PCR, and the TCRdb table lists in-frame clones only, not all of them. The data show roughly 150,000 clones, 75% seen once. This CDR3 comprises 17 residues. Germline values: CDR1 SEHNR, CDR2 FQNEAQ (reference sequence). Trimming pared 5 bases from V and 2 bases from J, leaving 20 bases between. This rearrangement joins TRBV7-9 to TRBJ2-3; the D gene is possibly TRBD2 (5 bases). The specimen was PBMCs. This TCR came from a man younger than 35 in good health and CMV-seropositive. The CDR3 spells CASSQKGSSSNTDTQYF. The CDR3 DNA reads as TGTGCCAGCAGCCAAAAAGGGAGTTCAAGTAACACAGATACGCAGTATTTT.